A selection of T cell receptor beta chains follows, all from one sample in a study of a mutant IDH1 vaccine in newly diagnosed glioma. Their target antigens are unknown. The data were produced by immunoSEQ multiplex PCR, yet TCRdb's version contains in-frame clones alone and is incomplete. Of tens of thousands of clones detected, approximately 65% appear once; the ten largest clones hold about 5%. This material consisted of peripheral blood mononuclear cells (PBMCs), taken from a glioma patient whose treatment included an IDH1 peptide vaccine. All receptors come from a man aged 40-50 years with glioma. Some clones in this sample may be carry-over from other donors' samples. The CDR3 runs from the conserved cysteine through the conserved F or W. The D gene is left open where the match is weak. Rows give clone size only sometimes, using once, few, many, or a class for an expanded clone.

v_gene	j_gene	d_gene	abundance	CDR3nt	CDR3aa
TRBV5-1	TRBJ2-5	NA	NA	TGCGCCAGCAGCTGGGGTAGAAAGTTCCAAGAGACCCAGTACTTC	CASSWGRKFQETQYF
TRBV27	TRBJ2-3	NA	NA	TGTGCCAGCAGTTCCCGTTGGGACCCCCCAGATACGCAGTATTTT	CASSSRWDPPDTQYF
TRBV7-9	TRBJ2-7	NA	NA	TGTGCCAGCAGCTTCGTGTACGAGCAGTACTTC	CASSFVYEQYF
TRBV5-1	TRBJ1-2	NA	NA	TGCGCCAGCAGCTTGGGGACAGAACCCTATGGCTACACCTTC	CASSLGTEPYGYTF
TRBV2	TRBJ1-6	NA	NA	TGTGCCAGCAGTGTAAGGGACATGGATCCACCCCTCCACTTT	CASSVRDMDPPLHF
TRBV30	TRBJ1-1	NA	NA	TGTGCCTGGAGAGGGATGAAGAACACTGAAGCTTTCTTT	CAWRGMKNTEAFF
TRBV19	TRBJ2-3	NA	NA	TGTGCCACCCAAGGGGGGGGCACAGATACGCAGTATTTT	CATQGGGTDTQYF
TRBV5-8	TRBJ1-6	TRBD1	NA	TGTGCCAGCAGCTTGTCCCTAACCGGGACAGGGAATTCCCCCCTCCACTTT	CASSLSLTGTGNSPLHF
TRBV30	TRBJ1-6	NA	few	TGTGCCTGGAGGGGGGGCTCCTATAATTCACCCCTCCACTTT	CAWRGGSYNSPLHF
TRBV7-2	TRBJ1-2	NA	NA	TGTGCCAGCAGTTCTTCCGCATCCGTCCGACCGGACTATGGCTACACCTTC	CASSSSASVRPDYGYTF
TRBV4-1	TRBJ1-1	NA	NA	TGCGCCAGCAGCCAAGATCCGGGGGGGGGCTTGAACACTGAAGCTTTCTTT	CASSQDPGGGLNTEAFF
TRBV5-4	TRBJ2-1	TRBD2	NA	TGTGCCAGCAGCTTGGTAGCGGGGGGGAGGAATGAGCAGTTCTTC	CASSLVAGGRNEQFF
TRBV27	TRBJ2-7	TRBD1	NA	TGTGCCAGCAGGGAAAAGACAGGGCGCCTGGCCGAGCAGTACTTC	CASREKTGRLAEQYF
TRBV4-1	TRBJ2-7	NA	NA	TGCGCCAGCAGCCAAGCCGCCGGGCTCTACGAGCAGTACTTC	CASSQAAGLYEQYF
TRBV11-1	TRBJ2-7	NA	NA	TGTGCCAGCAGCTTACTGGACATCTACGAGCAGTACTTC	CASSLLDIYEQYF